This T cell receptor beta chain was retrieved from a study of CD8+ T cells in alopecia areata. Background on the study: Those patients who were treated received oral tofacitinib, which was given at 5 to 10 mg twice daily for moderate-to-severe alopecia areata.

V lost 5 bases to trimming and J lost 5 bases, with 9 bases between them. The CDR3 totals 11 residues. The germline CDR1 and CDR2 sequences are GTSNPN and SVGIG (reference sequence). Reverse transcription of extracted RNA yielded cDNA, which provided the sequencing template. Profiling relied on immunoSEQ multiplex PCR, and the TCRdb table lists in-frame clones only, not all of them. The data show about 120,000 clones, about two fifths seen once. The sequencing sample was made of CD4+ T cells sorted from blood. The source is a human donor with alopecia areata. The gene calls are TRBV30 and TRBJ1-2; D remains ambiguous. CDR3 protein: CAWEHLYGYTF. For the CDR3, the DNA is TGTGCCTGGGAACACCTTTATGGCTACACCTTC.